One and the same sample provided the 22 T cell receptor beta chains below, sequenced in a study of shared clonotypes between healthy human individuals. Here immunoSEQ multiplex PCR was the method, and the copy in TCRdb shows in-frame clones only, minus some. Of fewer than 400,000 clones listed, about 74% are singletons. Sequenced sample: memory CD4+ T cells sorted from blood. Subset meaning: CD45RA-negative fraction. These receptors all stem from a man aged 30-40 years in good health.

The gene calls are TRBV5-1 and TRBJ2-2; tentatively, D is TRBD1 (5 bases). Trimming removed 2 bases from V and 8 bases from J, with 10 bases in between. CDR1 and CDR2 (germline): SGHRS, YFSETQ. This CDR3 is 13 amino acids long. CDR3 residues: CASSLNRQGELFF. CDR3 bases: TGCGCCAGCAGCTTAAATCGACAGGGGGAGCTGTTTTTT.

Concerning this clone: Within the sample, other DNA sequences also encode this same CDR3. This rearrangement joins TRBV2 to TRBJ2-1, with D possibly TRBD1 on 6 matching bases. The CDR3 runs 13 residues. CDR1 and CDR2 from the germline V gene are SNHLY and FYNNEI. The germline V and J ends were trimmed by 2 bases and 7 bases, with 9 bases remaining between them. CDR3 amino acids: CASSEQGLNEQFF. DNA of the CDR3: TGTGCCAGCAGTGAACAGGGGCTTAATGAGCAGTTCTTC.

The rearrangement links TRBV6-5 to TRBJ1-4; possible D gene TRBD1, 6 bases. The V end lost 7 bases, the J end lost 4 bases, and 13 bases lay between the germline ends. Per germline, CDR1 MNHEY and CDR2 SVGAGI. This CDR3 comprises 14 residues. Here the CDR3 reads CASTRTANNEKLFF. For the CDR3, the DNA is TGTGCCAGCACCAGGACAGCGAATAATGAAAAACTGTTTTTT.

The sample holds a few counts of this clone. This chain joins TRBV7-3 and TRBJ1-1, with 7 nucleotides matching TRBD1. The junction had 7 bases not matched to a gene; V was cut back by 5 bases and J by 7 bases. Germline loops: CDR1 SGHTA, CDR2 FQGTGA. This CDR3 contains 13 residues. The CDR3 nucleotides read TGTGCCAGCAGCAGAGACAGGGTAGGTGAAGCTTTCTTT. Translating gives CASSRDRVGEAFF. Using reference TRBV7-3 and TRBJ1-1 for the parts outside the CDR3, the full variable domain is GAGVSQTPSNKVTEKGKYVELRCDPISGHTALYWYRQSLGQGPEFLIYFQGTGAADDSGLPNDRFFAVRPEGSVSTLKIQRTERGDSAVYLCASSRDRVGEAFFGQGTRLTVV.

This clone was detected only a few times. The rearrangement joins TRBV5-4 to TRBJ1-1, with 9 bases fitting TRBD1. The trim removed 4 bases at V and 1 base at J, leaving 5 bases unmatched. Germline V gives CDR1 SGHNT, CDR2 YYREEE (reference sequence). The CDR3 covers 15 residues. The CDR3 nucleotides are TGTGCCAGCAGCCCCGGACAGGGGAGGAACACTGAAGCTTTCTTT. It specifies CASSPGQGRNTEAFF. The variable domain in full, completed from reference TRBV5-4 and TRBJ1-1, reads ETGVTQSPTHLIKTRGQQVTLRCSSQSGHNTVSWYQQALGQGPQFIFQYYREEENGRGNFPPRFSGLQFPNYSSELNVNALELDDSALYLCASSPGQGRNTEAFFGQGTRLTVV.

V gene TRBV29-1 combines with J gene TRBJ2-7; TRBD1 or TRBD2 may be the D gene (5 bases each). Between the trimmed V and J ends, which lost 6 bases and 6 bases, there was a span of 18 bases. Germline assignment: CDR1 SQVTM and CDR2 ANQGSEA. The CDR3 is 13 residues long. The CDR3 nucleotides are TGCAGCGTGGGGGAAGGGCATGGGGCCGAGCAGTACTTC. It is translated as CSVGEGHGAEQYF.

This clone is medium-sized within its sample. The V and J genes are TRBV7-2 and TRBJ2-2; 9 bases are shared with TRBD2. CDR1 is SGHTA and CDR2 is FQGNSA in the germline V gene. This CDR3 is 16 amino acids long. V dropped 1 base and J dropped 4; count of bases not matched to a gene: 4. The CDR3, as DNA: TGTGCCAGCAGCTTAGGTAGCGGGAGTTTCACCGGGGAGCTGTTTTTT. Its translation is CASSLGSGSFTGELFF.

As concerns this clone: Other DNA sequences from this sample encode an identical CDR3 as well. The rearrangement joins TRBV11-2 to TRBJ2-7; tentatively, D is TRBD1 (6 bases). This CDR3 spans 13 amino acids. The germline V gene has CDR1 SGHAT and CDR2 FQNNGV. V gave up 1 base and J gave up 7 bases, with 11 bases separating them. This CDR3 is CASSLAGVGEQYF. The CDR3 nucleotides read TGTGCCAGCAGCTTAGCAGGGGTTGGGGAGCAGTACTTC.

The sample holds one count of this clone. The V gene is TRBV7-8, the J gene TRBJ2-3; 7 nucleotides agree with TRBD2. The CDR3 covers 14 residues. V shed 3 bases and J 4 bases; nucleotides not matched to a gene: 4. Germline V gene lookup returns CDR1 SGHVS and CDR2 FQNEAQ. The CDR3 bases are TGTGCCAGCAGCTTCAAGACTAGCTCAGATACGCAGTATTTT. It yields the protein CASSFKTSSDTQYF.

The CDR3 protein is CASSPADRYPYEQYF. Written as DNA, the CDR3 is TGTGCCAGCAGTCCCGCCGACAGGTACCCCTACGAGCAGTACTTC. The chain is built from TRBV25-1 and TRBJ2-7; the D gene is possibly TRBD1 (6 bases). The CDR3 covers 15 residues. V gave up 5 bases and J gave up 2 bases, with 16 bases separating them. Per the germline V gene, CDR1 is MGHDK and CDR2 is SYGVNS.

This chain connects TRBV7-2 to TRBJ2-2; 8 bases agree with TRBD1. Trimming removed 3 bases from V and 8 bases from J; junction bases left unmatched: 5. The CDR3 has 14 residues. Germline V gene sequence: CDR1 SGHTA, CDR2 FQGNSA. The CDR3 here is CASSFPGGFGELFF. The DNA for the CDR3 is TGTGCCAGCAGCTTTCCAGGGGGCTTTGGGGAGCTGTTTTTT.

The chain is built from TRBV19 and TRBJ1-1, with D maybe TRBD1 (5 bases). This CDR3 region has 14 residues. With 4 bases removed from V and 0 bases from J, the gap between germline ends came to 9 bases. CDR1 LNHDA and CDR2 SQIVND come from the germline V gene (reference sequence). CDR3 sequence reads: CASSSRAVNTEAFF. The CDR3 DNA reads TGTGCCAGTAGTAGCAGGGCTGTGAACACTGAAGCTTTCTTT.

The V gene is TRBV28, the J gene TRBJ2-5, with D perhaps assigned TRBD1 or TRBD2 (6 bases each). Germline-derived CDR1 and CDR2 are MDHEN and SYDVKM. V lost 4 bases and J 4 bases, leaving 16 bases between the germline ends. The CDR3 is 15 amino acids. CDR3 loop: CASSSRGQGRETQYF. In DNA form, the CDR3 reads TGTGCCAGCAGTTCTCGGGGGCAGGGAAGAGAGACCCAGTACTTC. The full variable domain, in which reference TRBV28 and TRBJ2-5 provide the parts outside the CDR3, is DVKVTQSSRYLVKRTGEKVFLECVQDMDHENMFWYRQDPGLGLRLIYFSYDVKMKEKGDIPEGYSVSREKKERFSLILESASTNQTSMYLCASSSRGQGRETQYFGPGTRLLVL.

In nucleotides, the CDR3 is TGTGCCAGCAGTCTGCGGGTGAGAGAACTAGCCAAAAACATTCAGTACTTC. Encoded protein: CASSLRVRELAKNIQYF. The chain uses TRBV27 and TRBJ2-4; D might be TRBD2 (5 bases). CDR1 and CDR2 (germline): MNHEY, SMNVEV (reference sequence). V was cut by 5 bases and J by 0 bases, with 17 bases left in between. The CDR3 is 17 residues long.

The genes are TRBV28 and TRBJ1-5; 7 nucleotides agree with TRBD1. The V segment lost 6 bases and the J segment 5 bases; nucleotides outside the gene matches: 7. Germline V gives CDR1 MDHEN, CDR2 SYDVKM. The CDR3 is made up of 14 amino acids. The CDR3 bases are TGTGCCAGCAGACCAGGGGGACCAGATCAGCCCCAGCATTTT. It encodes CASRPGGPDQPQHF.

The rearrangement uses TRBV6-5 and TRBJ2-7, with 8 bases aligning to TRBD2. V shed 0 bases and J 0 bases; nucleotides not matched to a gene: 1. The V gene's germline CDR1 is MNHEY and CDR2 SVGAGI. The CDR3 contains 15 residues. DNA for the CDR3: TGTGCCAGCAGTTACTCGGGACTAGGCTCCTACGAGCAGTACTTC. It yields the protein CASSYSGLGSYEQYF.

The V and J genes are TRBV10-3 and TRBJ2-1; 9 bases are shared with TRBD2. The CDR3 runs 16 residues. The V and J ends lost 0 bases and 3 bases, in that order; junction bases with no gene match: 3. Germline V gives CDR1 ENHRY, CDR2 SYGVKD. CDR3 residues: CAISESGLANYNEQFF. The CDR3 DNA reads TGTGCCATCAGTGAGTCTGGACTAGCGAACTACAATGAGCAGTTCTTC.

Comments on this clone: One end of the junction does not line up with germline, which may come from a read error. V and J are TRBV2 and TRBJ2-1; possibly TRBD2 for D (6 bases). CDR1 is SNHLY, CDR2 FYNNEI, per germline. This CDR3 contains 14 residues. The CDR3 nucleotides are TGTGCCAGCCGTGACGGGAGAGGCGTCAATGAGCAGTTCTTC. This sequence encodes CASRDGRGVNEQFF. The variable domain in full, completed from reference TRBV2 and TRBJ2-1, reads EPEVTQTPSHQVTQMGQEVILRCVPISNHLYFYWYRQILGQKVEFLVSFYNNEISEKSEIFDDQFSVERPDGSNFTLKIRSTKLEDSAMYFCASRDGRGVNEQFFGPGTRLTVL.

Ten or more counts support this clone. The rearrangement joins TRBV7-8 to TRBJ2-1; 8 bases map to TRBD2. This CDR3 spans 17 amino acids. Looked up from germline, CDR1 is SGHVS and CDR2 is FQNEAQ. The V gene end was trimmed by 4 bases and the J gene end by 0 bases; junction bases not matched to a gene: 8. The DNA for the CDR3 is TGTGCCAGCAGCTGGTTTGGACTAGCCAGCTCCTACAATGAGCAGTTCTTC. Its translation is CASSWFGLASSYNEQFF.

The chain couples TRBV6-6 to TRBJ2-7; D gene unclear. Germline CDR1 and CDR2: MNHNY and SVGAGI (reference sequence). Between the trimmed V and J ends, which lost 6 bases and 4 bases, there was a span of 10 bases. This CDR3 has 12 residues. The CDR3 spells CASRLDGYEQYF. The CDR3 DNA reads TGTGCCAGCAGATTGGACGGGTACGAGCAGTACTTC.

The chain carries TRBV5-1 and TRBJ2-1; 15 nucleotides line up with TRBD2. The V gene's germline CDR1 is SGHRS and CDR2 YFSETQ. V shed 4 bases and J 0 bases; nucleotides not matched to a gene: 5. This CDR3 spans 18 amino acids. The CDR3 spells CASSIGTSGRSSYNEQFF. For the CDR3, the DNA is TGCGCCAGCAGCATCGGGACTAGCGGGAGGAGCTCCTACAATGAGCAGTTCTTC.

This clone has just one count. The rearrangement joins TRBV19 to TRBJ2-3, with a possible D match to TRBD1 (6 bases). V gave up 6 bases and J gave up 2 bases, with 12 bases separating them. The length of the CDR3 is 14 residues. Germline V CDR1 and CDR2: LNHDA, SQIVND (reference sequence). In DNA form, the CDR3 reads TGTGCCAGTAGCGATACAGGGATCACAGATACGCAGTATTTT. Protein product: CASSDTGITDTQYF.